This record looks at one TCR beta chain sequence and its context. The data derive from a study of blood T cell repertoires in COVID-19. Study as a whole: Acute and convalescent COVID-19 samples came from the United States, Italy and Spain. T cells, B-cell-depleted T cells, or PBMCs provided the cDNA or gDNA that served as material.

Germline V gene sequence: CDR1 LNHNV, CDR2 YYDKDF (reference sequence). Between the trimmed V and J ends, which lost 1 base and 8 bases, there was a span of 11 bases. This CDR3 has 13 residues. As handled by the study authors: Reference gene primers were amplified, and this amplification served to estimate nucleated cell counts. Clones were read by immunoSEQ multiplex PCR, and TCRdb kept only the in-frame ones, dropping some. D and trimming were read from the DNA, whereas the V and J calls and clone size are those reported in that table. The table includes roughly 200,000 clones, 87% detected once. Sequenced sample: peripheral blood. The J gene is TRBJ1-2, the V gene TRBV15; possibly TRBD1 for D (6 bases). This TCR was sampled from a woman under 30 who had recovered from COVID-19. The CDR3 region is CATSRGAGEGYTF. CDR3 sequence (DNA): TGTGCCACCAGCAGAGGGGCAGGGGAAGGCTACACCTTC.